This TCR beta chain appears in the sequencing data of a study of cytomegalovirus exposure and HLA in healthy donors. Overall study results and limits: A later analysis, which compared TCR beta chains of equal frequency, found the HLA-associated ones more clonally expanded. Some TCR beta chains (roughly 160 of them) were listed as cytomegalovirus-associated.

As for this clone: Its antigen is still unknown.

The PCR contained 60 Vbeta and 13 Jbeta primers. Using immunoSEQ multiplex PCR, the repertoire was profiled, and TCRdb retains in-frame clones only, with some absent. The sample shows roughly 200,000 clones, around three quarters of them seen only once. Looked up from germline, CDR1 is KGHSH and CDR2 is LQKENI. CDR3 length: 14 amino acids. Trimming shortened V by 2 bases and J by 6 bases, and 13 bases separated the two germline ends. The chain is built from TRBV18 and TRBJ1-1; no reliable D call. The sequence was obtained from a woman under 40 in good health and CMV-seronegative. What was sequenced was PBMCs. In DNA, the CDR3 is TGTGCCAGCTCACCAGGCAGGACCGGGGCTGAAGCTTTCTTT. Its translation is CASSPGRTGAEAFF. The whole variable domain, remainder taken from reference TRBV18 and TRBJ1-1, is NAGVMQNPRHLVRRRGQEARLRCSPMKGHSHVYWYRQLPEEGLKFMVYLQKENIIDESGMPKERFSAEFPKEGPSILRIQQVVRGDSAAYFCASSPGRTGAEAFFGQGTRLTVV.